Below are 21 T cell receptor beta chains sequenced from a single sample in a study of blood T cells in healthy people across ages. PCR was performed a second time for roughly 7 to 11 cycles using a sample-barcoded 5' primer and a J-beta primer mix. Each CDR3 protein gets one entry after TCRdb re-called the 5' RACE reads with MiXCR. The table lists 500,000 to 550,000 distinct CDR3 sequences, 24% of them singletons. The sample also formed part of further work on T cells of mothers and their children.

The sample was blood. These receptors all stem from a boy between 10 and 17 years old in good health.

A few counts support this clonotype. As DNA, the CDR3 is TGTGCCAGCAGAACAGGGGGCACCGGGGAGCTGTTTTTT. This sequence encodes CASRTGGTGELFF. The V call is TRBV7-9, the J call TRBJ2-2; 8 bases are shared with TRBD1. The CDR3 length is 13 residues. V was pared by 6 bases and J by 4 bases, with 1 base of the junction left unmatched. Germline values: CDR1 SEHNR, CDR2 FQNEAQ (reference sequence).

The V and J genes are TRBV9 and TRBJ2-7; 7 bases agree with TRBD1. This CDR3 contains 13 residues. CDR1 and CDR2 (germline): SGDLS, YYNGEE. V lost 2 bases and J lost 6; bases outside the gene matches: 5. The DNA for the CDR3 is TGTGCCAGCAGCGTTACACAGGGGAGCGAGCAGTACTTC. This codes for CASSVTQGSEQYF.

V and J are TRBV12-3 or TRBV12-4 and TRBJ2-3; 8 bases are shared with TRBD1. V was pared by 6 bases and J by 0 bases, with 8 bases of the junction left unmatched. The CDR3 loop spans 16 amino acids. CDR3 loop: CASSDGTGLSTDTQYF. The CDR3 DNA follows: TGTGCCAGCAGCGATGGGACAGGTCTTAGCACAGATACGCAGTATTTT.

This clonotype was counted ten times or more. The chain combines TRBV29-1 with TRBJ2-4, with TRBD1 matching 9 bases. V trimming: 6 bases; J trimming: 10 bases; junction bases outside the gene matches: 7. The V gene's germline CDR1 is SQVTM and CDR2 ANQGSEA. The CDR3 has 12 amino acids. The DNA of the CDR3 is TGCAGCGTACGGCAGGACAGGGGAATTCAGTACTTC. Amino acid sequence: CSVRQDRGIQYF.

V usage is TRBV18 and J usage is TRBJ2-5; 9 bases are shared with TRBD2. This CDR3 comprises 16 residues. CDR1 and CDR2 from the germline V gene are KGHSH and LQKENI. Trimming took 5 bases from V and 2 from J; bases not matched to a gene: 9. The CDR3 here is CASSSWTSAYQETQYF. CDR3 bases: TGTGCCAGCTCATCCTGGACTAGCGCCTATCAAGAGACCCAGTACTTC.

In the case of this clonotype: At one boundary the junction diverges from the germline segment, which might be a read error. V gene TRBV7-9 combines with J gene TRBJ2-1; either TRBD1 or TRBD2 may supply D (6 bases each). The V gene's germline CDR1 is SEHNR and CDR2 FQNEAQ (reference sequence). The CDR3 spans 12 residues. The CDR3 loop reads CASSYGGNQQFF. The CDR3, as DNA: TGTGCCAGCAGCTACGGGGGCAATCAGCAGTTCTTC.

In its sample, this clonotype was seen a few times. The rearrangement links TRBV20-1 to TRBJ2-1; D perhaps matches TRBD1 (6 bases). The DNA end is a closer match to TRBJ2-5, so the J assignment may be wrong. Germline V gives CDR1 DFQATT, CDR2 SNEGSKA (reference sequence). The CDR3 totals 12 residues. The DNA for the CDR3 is TGCAGTGCCACGACAGGACAAGAGACCCAGTACTTC. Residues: CSATTGQETQYF.

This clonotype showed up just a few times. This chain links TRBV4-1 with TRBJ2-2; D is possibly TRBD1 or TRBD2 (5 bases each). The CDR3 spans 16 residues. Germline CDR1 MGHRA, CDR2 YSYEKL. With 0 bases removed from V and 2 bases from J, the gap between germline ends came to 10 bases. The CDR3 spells CASSQEGEINTGELFF. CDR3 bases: TGCGCCAGCAGCCAAGAGGGGGAGATTAACACCGGGGAGCTGTTTTTT.

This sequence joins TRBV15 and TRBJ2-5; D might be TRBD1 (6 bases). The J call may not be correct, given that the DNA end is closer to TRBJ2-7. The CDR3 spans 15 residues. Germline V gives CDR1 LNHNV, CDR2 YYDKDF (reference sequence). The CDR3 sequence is CATSRDSGQSYEQYF. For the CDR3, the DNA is TGTGCCACCAGCAGAGATAGTGGACAGAGCTACGAGCAGTACTTC.

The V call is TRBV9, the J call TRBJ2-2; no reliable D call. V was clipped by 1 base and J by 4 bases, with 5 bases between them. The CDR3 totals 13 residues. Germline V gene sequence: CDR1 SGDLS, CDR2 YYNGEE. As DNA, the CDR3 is TGTGCCAGCAGCGTATCGAGCACCGGGGAGCTGTTTTTT. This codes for CASSVSSTGELFF.

CDR3 region: CASSSTGVWVSDTQYF. Written as DNA, the CDR3 is TGTGCCAGCAGCTCTACAGGGGTCTGGGTGTCAGATACGCAGTATTTT. The chain combines TRBV7-2 with TRBJ2-3; 7 nucleotides agree with TRBD1. CDR1 SGHTA and CDR2 FQGNSA come from the germline V gene. Trimming cost V 4 bases and J 4 bases; bases outside gene matches: 11. The CDR3 length is 16 residues.

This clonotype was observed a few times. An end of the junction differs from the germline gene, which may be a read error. The CDR3 region has the DNA TGTGCCAGCAGCTTGGGCGGCTCCTACAATGAGCAGTCCTTC. Residues: CASSLGGSYNEQSF. The chain employs TRBV7-2 and TRBJ2-1; D not resolved. CDR1 and CDR2 from the germline V gene are SGHTA and FQGNSA. The CDR3 sequence is 14 residues long.

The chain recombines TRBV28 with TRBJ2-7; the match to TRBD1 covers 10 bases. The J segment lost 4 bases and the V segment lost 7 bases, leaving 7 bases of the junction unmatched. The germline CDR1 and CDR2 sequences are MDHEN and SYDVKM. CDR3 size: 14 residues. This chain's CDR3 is CASIAGTGEYEQYF. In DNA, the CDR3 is TGTGCCAGCATCGCCGGGACAGGGGAGTACGAGCAGTACTTC.

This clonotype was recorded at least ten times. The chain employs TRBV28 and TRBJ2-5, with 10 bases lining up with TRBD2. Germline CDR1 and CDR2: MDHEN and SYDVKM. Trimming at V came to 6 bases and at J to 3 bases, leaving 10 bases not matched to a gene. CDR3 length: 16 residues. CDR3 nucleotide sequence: TGTGCCAGCAGCTCCTCCCTAGCGGGGGATAAAGAGACCCAGTACTTC. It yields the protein CASSSSLAGDKETQYF.

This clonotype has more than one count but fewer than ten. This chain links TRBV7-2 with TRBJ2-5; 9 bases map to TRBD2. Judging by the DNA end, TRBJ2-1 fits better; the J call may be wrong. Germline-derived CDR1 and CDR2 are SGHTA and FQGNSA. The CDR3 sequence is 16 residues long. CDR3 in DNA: TGTGCCAGCAGCTGGGGCTGGCGGGAGGGCTTCAATGAGCAGTTCTTC. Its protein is CASSWGWREGFNEQFF.

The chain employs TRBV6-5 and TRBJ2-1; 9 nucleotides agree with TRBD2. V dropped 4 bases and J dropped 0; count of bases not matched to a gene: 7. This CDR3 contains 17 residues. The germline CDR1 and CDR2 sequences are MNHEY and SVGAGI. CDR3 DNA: TGTGCCAGCAGTTGGGGAGCGGGGGGAAGCTCCTACAATGAGCAGTTCTTC. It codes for CASSWGAGGSSYNEQFF.

CDR3 bases: TGTGCCAGCAGATCCGGGACTAGCGGGACCTACAACACCGGGGAGCTGTTTTTT. It codes for CASRSGTSGTYNTGELFF. This sequence joins TRBV6-2 or TRBV6-3 and TRBJ2-2, with TRBD2 identical over 13 bases. V shed 6 bases and J 2 bases; nucleotides not matched to a gene: 9. Germline CDR1 is MNHEY and CDR2 is SVGEGT. The CDR3 sequence is 18 residues long.

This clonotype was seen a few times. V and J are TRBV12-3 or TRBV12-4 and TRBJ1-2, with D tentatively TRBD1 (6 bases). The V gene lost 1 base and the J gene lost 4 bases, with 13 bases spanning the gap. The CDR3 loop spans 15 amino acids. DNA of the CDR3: TGTGCCAGCAGTTTAGACGTGCAGGGGATCTATGGCTACACCTTC. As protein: CASSLDVQGIYGYTF.

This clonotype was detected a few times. CDR3 DNA sequence: TGTGCCAGCAGCTTAGACGTCGACAAAGGAGGAGAGACCCAGTACTTC. It specifies CASSLDVDKGGETQYF. The chain uses TRBV7-9 and TRBJ2-5; TRBD2 is a possible D gene (5 bases). V was cut by 1 base and J by 4 bases, with 16 bases left in between. This CDR3 is 16 amino acids long. CDR1 is SEHNR and CDR2 is FQNEAQ in the germline V gene (reference sequence).

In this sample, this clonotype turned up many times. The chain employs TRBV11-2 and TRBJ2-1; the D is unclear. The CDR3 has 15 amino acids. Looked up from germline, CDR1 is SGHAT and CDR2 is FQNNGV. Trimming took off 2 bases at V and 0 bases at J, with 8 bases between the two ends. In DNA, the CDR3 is TGTGCCAGCAGCTTAAGCCTAAGCTCCTACAATGAGCAGTTCTTC. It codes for CASSLSLSSYNEQFF.

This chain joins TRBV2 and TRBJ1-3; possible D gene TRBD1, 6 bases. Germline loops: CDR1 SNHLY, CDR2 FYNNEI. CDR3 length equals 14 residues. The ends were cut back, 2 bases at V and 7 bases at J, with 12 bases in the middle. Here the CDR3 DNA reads TGTGCCAGCAGTGAAATGGGGGCCGGGAACACCATATATTTT. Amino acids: CASSEMGAGNTIYF.